This is a list of T cell receptor beta chains from one sample in a study of cytomegalovirus exposure and HLA in healthy donors. Measured with immunoSEQ multiplex PCR; TCRdb has only the in-frame clones, and not every one. The sample lists 85,000 to 130,000 clones, 80% to 90% occurring once. The sequenced sample was PBMCs. These receptors all stem from a woman between 18 and 30 years old in good health and CMV-seronegative. Each CDR3 is given with its conserved first and last residue. The order of the fields is V gene, clone size, J gene, D gene, CDR3 protein, CDR3 DNA. A D gene is named only where the DNA matches it firmly. Clone size is stated in some rows and not others, as once, few, many or a class when expanded.

v_gene: TRBV13; abundance: NA; j_gene: TRBJ2-2; d_gene: NA; CDR3aa: CASSLGGGTNTGELFF; CDR3nt: TGTGCCAGCAGCTTAGGAGGCGGGACGAACACCGGGGAGCTGTTTTTT
v_gene: TRBV29-1; abundance: few; j_gene: TRBJ2-1; d_gene: TRBD2; CDR3aa: CSVVEREAYNEQFF; CDR3nt: TGCAGCGTTGTAGAGCGGGAGGCCTACAATGAGCAGTTCTTC
v_gene: TRBV5-1; abundance: few; j_gene: TRBJ2-1; d_gene: TRBD2; CDR3aa: CASRSGGSYNEQFF; CDR3nt: TGCGCCAGCAGATCGGGAGGCTCCTACAATGAGCAGTTCTTC
v_gene: TRBV19; abundance: NA; j_gene: TRBJ2-7; d_gene: TRBD1; CDR3aa: CASSPRGQGGPYEQYF; CDR3nt: TGTGCCAGTAGTCCTAGGGGACAGGGGGGTCCCTACGAGCAGTACTTC
v_gene: TRBV27; abundance: few; j_gene: TRBJ1-5; d_gene: TRBD1; CDR3aa: CASRGTGYQPQHF; CDR3nt: TGTGCCAGCAGAGGGACAGGATATCAGCCCCAGCATTTT
v_gene: TRBV4-2; abundance: NA; j_gene: TRBJ2-1; d_gene: TRBD2; CDR3aa: CASSQGLAEANEQFF; CDR3nt: TGTGCCAGCAGCCAAGGACTAGCGGAAGCCAATGAGCAGTTCTTC
v_gene: TRBV6-5; abundance: NA; j_gene: TRBJ2-7; d_gene: TRBD2; CDR3aa: CASSYSNSGSYEQYF; CDR3nt: TGTGCCAGCAGTTACTCGAATAGCGGGAGCTACGAGCAGTACTTC
v_gene: TRBV5-4; abundance: NA; j_gene: TRBJ1-2; d_gene: TRBD1; CDR3aa: CASSGTEPPEGYTF; CDR3nt: TGTGCCAGCAGCGGGACAGAGCCACCGGAGGGCTACACCTTC
v_gene: TRBV6-6; abundance: once; j_gene: TRBJ2-1; d_gene: TRBD2; CDR3aa: CASRPLAGTYNEQFF; CDR3nt: TGTGCCAGCAGACCCCTAGCGGGGACCTACAATGAGCAGTTCTTC
v_gene: TRBV30; abundance: NA; j_gene: TRBJ1-1; d_gene: TRBD1; CDR3aa: CAWSQGGEAFF; CDR3nt: TGTGCCTGGAGTCAGGGGGGTGAAGCTTTCTTT
v_gene: TRBV2; abundance: NA; j_gene: TRBJ2-5; d_gene: NA; CDR3aa: CASSQTGQEETQYF; CDR3nt: TGTGCCAGCAGTCAGACAGGCCAGGAGGAGACCCAGTACTTC
v_gene: TRBV16; abundance: NA; j_gene: TRBJ2-3; d_gene: NA; CDR3aa: CASSQMESASTDTQYF; CDR3nt: TGTGCCAGCAGCCAAATGGAGTCGGCTAGCACAGATACGCAGTATTTT
v_gene: TRBV7-2; abundance: NA; j_gene: TRBJ1-5; d_gene: NA; CDR3aa: CASSPSLGSNQPQHF; CDR3nt: TGTGCCAGCAGCCCTAGCCTTGGCAGCAATCAGCCCCAGCATTTT
v_gene: TRBV19; abundance: NA; j_gene: TRBJ1-5; d_gene: NA; CDR3aa: CASSAQRLNQPQHF; CDR3nt: TGTGCCAGTTCGGCACAGCGGTTAAATCAGCCCCAGCATTTT
v_gene: TRBV7-2; abundance: NA; j_gene: TRBJ2-1; d_gene: NA; CDR3aa: CASTLQRVTYNEQFF; CDR3nt: TGTGCCAGCACCCTTCAGCGGGTCACCTACAATGAGCAGTTCTTC
v_gene: TRBV10-3; abundance: NA; j_gene: TRBJ2-1; d_gene: TRBD2; CDR3aa: CAISESGGGPKSEQFF; CDR3nt: TGTGCCATCAGTGAATCCGGGGGGGGGCCAAAAAGTGAGCAGTTCTTC
v_gene: TRBV18; abundance: NA; j_gene: TRBJ2-7; d_gene: TRBD1; CDR3aa: CASSIRDRGTYEQYF; CDR3nt: TGTGCCAGCTCAATCCGGGACAGGGGTACCTACGAGCAGTACTTC
v_gene: TRBV28; abundance: NA; j_gene: TRBJ2-5; d_gene: NA; CDR3aa: CASSDWTSETQYF; CDR3nt: TGTGCCAGCAGTGACTGGACATCCGAGACCCAGTACTTC
v_gene: TRBV28; abundance: NA; j_gene: TRBJ1-6; d_gene: TRBD1; CDR3aa: CASSLGTGGNSPLHF; CDR3nt: TGTGCCAGCAGTTTAGGAACAGGGGGTAATTCACCCCTCCACTTT
v_gene: TRBV11-2; abundance: NA; j_gene: TRBJ1-4; d_gene: NA; CDR3aa: CASSPVGPGIITTNEKLFF; CDR3nt: TGTGCCAGCAGCCCAGTAGGGCCAGGGATAATCACAACTAATGAAAAACTGTTTTTT